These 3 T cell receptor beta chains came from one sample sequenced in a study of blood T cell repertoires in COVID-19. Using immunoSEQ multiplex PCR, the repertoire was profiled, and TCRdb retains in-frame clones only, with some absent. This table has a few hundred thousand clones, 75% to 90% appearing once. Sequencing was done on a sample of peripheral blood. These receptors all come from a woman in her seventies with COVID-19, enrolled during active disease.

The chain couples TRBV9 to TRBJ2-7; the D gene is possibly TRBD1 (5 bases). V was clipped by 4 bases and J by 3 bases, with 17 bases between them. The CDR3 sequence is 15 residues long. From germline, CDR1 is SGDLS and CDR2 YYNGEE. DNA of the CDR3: TGTGCCAGCAGCCCGCATAAGGACGGACACTACGAGCAGTACTTC. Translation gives CASSPHKDGHYEQYF. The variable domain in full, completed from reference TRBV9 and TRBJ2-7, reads DSGVTQTPKHLITATGQRVTLRCSPRSGDLSVYWYQQSLDQGLQFLIQYYNGEERAKGNILERFSAQQFPDLHSELNLSSLELGDSALYFCASSPHKDGHYEQYFGPGTRLTVT.

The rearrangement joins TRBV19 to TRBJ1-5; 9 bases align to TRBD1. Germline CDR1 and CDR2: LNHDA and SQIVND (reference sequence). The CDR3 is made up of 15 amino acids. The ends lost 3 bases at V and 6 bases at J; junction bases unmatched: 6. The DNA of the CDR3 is TGTGCCAGTAGTATCTCTCACAGGGGGCTTCAGCCCCAGCATTTT. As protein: CASSISHRGLQPQHF. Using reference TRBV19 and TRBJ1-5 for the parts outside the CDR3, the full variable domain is DGGITQSPKYLFRKEGQNVTLSCEQNLNHDAMYWYRQDPGQGLRLIYYSQIVNDFQKGDIAEGYSVSREKKESFPLTVTSAQKNPTAFYLCASSISHRGLQPQHFGDGTRLSIL.

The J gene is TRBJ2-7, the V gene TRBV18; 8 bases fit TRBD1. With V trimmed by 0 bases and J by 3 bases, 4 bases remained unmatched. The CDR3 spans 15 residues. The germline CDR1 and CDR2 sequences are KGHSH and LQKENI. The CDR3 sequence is CASSPPGQEGYEQYF. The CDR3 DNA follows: TGTGCCAGCTCACCACCGGGACAGGAGGGCTACGAGCAGTACTTC.